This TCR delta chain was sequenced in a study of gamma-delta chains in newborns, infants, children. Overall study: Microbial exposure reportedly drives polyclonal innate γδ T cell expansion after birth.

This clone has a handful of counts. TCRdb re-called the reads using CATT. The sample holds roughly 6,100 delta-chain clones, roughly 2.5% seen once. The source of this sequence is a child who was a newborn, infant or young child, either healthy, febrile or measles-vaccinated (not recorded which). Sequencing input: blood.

The CDR3: CACDNWGVQSSWDTRQMFF. CDR3 DNA: TGTGCCTGTGACAACTGGGGGGTTCAAAGCTCCTGGGACACCCGACAGATGTTTTTC. The chain is built from TRDV2 and TRDJ3; 8 bases are shared with TRDD3. V gave up 2 bases and J gave up 0 bases; unmatched junction bases: 8. Per the germline V gene, CDR1 is GEAIGNYY and CDR2 is EKD. The CDR3 has 19 residues.